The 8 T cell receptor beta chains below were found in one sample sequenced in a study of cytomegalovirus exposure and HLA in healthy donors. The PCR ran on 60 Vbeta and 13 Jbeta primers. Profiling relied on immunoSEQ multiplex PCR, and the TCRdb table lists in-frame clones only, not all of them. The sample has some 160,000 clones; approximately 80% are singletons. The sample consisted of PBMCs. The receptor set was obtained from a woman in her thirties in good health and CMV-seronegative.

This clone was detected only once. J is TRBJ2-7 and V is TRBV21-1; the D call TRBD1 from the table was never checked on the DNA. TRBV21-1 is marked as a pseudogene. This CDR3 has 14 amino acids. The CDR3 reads CASIIGTGGHEQYF. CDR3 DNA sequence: TGTGCCAGCATCATCGGGACAGGGGGCCACGAGCAGTACTTC.

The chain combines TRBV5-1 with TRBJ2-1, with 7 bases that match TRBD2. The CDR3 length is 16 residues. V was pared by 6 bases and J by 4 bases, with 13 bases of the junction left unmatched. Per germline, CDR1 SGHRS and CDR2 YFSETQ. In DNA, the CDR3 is TGCGCCAGCACTTTGGGAGGGGCAGGGCCTTACAATGAGCAGTTCTTC. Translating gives CASTLGGAGPYNEQFF.

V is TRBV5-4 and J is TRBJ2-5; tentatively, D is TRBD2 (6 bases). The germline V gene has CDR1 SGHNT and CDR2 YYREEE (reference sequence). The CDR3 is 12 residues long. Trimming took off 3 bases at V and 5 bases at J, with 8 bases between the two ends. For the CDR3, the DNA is TGTGCCAGCAGCTGGGGGGAGGAGACCCAGTACTTC. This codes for CASSWGEETQYF.

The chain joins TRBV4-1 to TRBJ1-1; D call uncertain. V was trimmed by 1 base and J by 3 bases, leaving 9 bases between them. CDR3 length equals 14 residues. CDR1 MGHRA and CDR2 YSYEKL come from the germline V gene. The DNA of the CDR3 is TGCGCCAGCAGCCAAGCCTCGGGGTACACTGAAGCTTTCTTT. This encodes CASSQASGYTEAFF.

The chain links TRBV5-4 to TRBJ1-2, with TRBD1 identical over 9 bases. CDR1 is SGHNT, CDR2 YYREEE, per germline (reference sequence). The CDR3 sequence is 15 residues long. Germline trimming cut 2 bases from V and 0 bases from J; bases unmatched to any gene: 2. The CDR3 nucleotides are TGTGCCAGCAGCTTTACAGGGGGCCCTAACTATGGCTACACCTTC. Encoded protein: CASSFTGGPNYGYTF. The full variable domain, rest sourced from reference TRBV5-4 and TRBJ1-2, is ETGVTQSPTHLIKTRGQQVTLRCSSQSGHNTVSWYQQALGQGPQFIFQYYREEENGRGNFPPRFSGLQFPNYSSELNVNALELDDSALYLCASSFTGGPNYGYTFGSGTRLTVV.

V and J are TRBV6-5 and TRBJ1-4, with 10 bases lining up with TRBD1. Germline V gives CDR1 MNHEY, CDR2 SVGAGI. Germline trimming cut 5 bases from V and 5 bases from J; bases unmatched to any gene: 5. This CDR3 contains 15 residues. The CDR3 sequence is CASSNPGQGNEKLFF. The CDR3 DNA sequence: TGTGCCAGCAGTAACCCGGGACAGGGGAATGAAAAACTGTTTTTT.

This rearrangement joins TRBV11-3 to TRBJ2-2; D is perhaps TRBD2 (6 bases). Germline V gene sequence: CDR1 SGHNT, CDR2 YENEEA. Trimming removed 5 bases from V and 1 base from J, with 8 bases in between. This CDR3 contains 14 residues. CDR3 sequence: CASSGGQNTGELFF. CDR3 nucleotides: TGTGCCAGCAGCGGAGGGCAGAACACCGGGGAGCTGTTTTTT.

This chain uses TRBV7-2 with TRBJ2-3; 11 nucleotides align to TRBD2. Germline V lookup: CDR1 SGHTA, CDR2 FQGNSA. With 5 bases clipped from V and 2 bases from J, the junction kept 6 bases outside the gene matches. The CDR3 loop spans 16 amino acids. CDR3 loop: CASSPRLAGITDTQYF. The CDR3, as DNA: TGTGCCAGCAGCCCCCGACTAGCGGGAATCACAGATACGCAGTATTTT.